The clone carrying this TCR beta chain was detected a few times. No antigen is known for it. This entry belongs to a study of T cell repertoires in cytomegalovirus infection. As for the study in general: TCR beta signatures that were public indicated CMV infection and matching HLA type.

Germline values: CDR1 SGHRS, CDR2 YFSETQ. The CDR3 sequence is 13 residues long. The V gene lost 2 bases and the J gene lost 3 bases, with 9 bases spanning the gap. Using its own MiXCR run on the reads, TCRdb lists one record per CDR3 protein. The data show over 40,000 distinct CDR3 sequences, with around 21% seen just once and approximately 55% held by the top ten. This clonotype originated in a human donor in good health (CMV status not recorded). Some clones in this sample may be carry-over from other donors' samples. This sequence joins TRBV5-1 and TRBJ2-7, with D maybe TRBD1 (6 bases). The sample in question was CD8+ T cells from cultured PBMCs, obtained from culture after CMV antigen stimulation. CDR3 DNA sequence: TGCGCCAGCAGCTTCGGACAGCGCTACGAGCAGTACTTC. Amino acids: CASSFGQRYEQYF.